A selection of T cell receptor beta chains follows, all from one sample in a study of T cells in Graves' hyperthyroidism and ophthalmopathy. MiXCR, run by TCRdb on the multiplex PCR reads, gives a single entry per CDR3 protein. This sample has about 500,000 distinct CDR3 sequences, with 16% found just once. The sample taken for sequencing was blood. The receptors were gathered from a woman aged 18-30 years with Graves' hyperthyroidism. CDR3s leave out the opening cysteine and the closing phenylalanine or tryptophan.

V: TRBV7-2; CDR3: ASSLAAGRPDGYT
V: TRBV24-1; CDR3: ATSDGNQPQH
V: TRBV6-2/TRBV6-3; CDR3: ASIPKNGPQETQY
V: TRBV28; CDR3: ASSSREIVSYNEQF
V: TRBV4-1; CDR3: ASSYGRTNTGELF
V: TRBV11-2; CDR3: ASSRTGRSSYNSPLH
V: TRBV20-1; CDR3: SAPNPVGAGEVF
V: TRBV6-1; CDR3: ASSEGRSNQPQH
V: TRBV9; CDR3: ASSDDYLDTQY
V: TRBV28; CDR3: ASAGQGDSGANVLT
V: TRBV28; CDR3: ASSSQRVSYNEQF
V: TRBV2; CDR3: ASSEGAGGRH
V: TRBV7-8; CDR3: ASRQRLAVDTQY
V: TRBV12-3/TRBV12-4; CDR3: ASSLTGFSDTQY
V: TRBV6-5; CDR3: ASSYSRATNTGELF
V: TRBV27; CDR3: ASSSLRTVSSTEAF
V: TRBV7-9; CDR3: ASSHTGRDTEAF
V: TRBV7-9; CDR3: ASSLFPNEPYNEQF
V: TRBV5-1; CDR3: ASSLAVRTTDTQY
V: TRBV15; CDR3: ATSDAARGGSGANVLT
V: TRBV27; CDR3: ASSSWLDTEAF
V: TRBV12-3/TRBV12-4; CDR3: ASSLKGLAGGPNEQF
V: TRBV2; CDR3: ASMGQGPGEQY
V: TRBV20-1; CDR3: SARVPGLASYEQY
V: TRBV28; CDR3: ASTLGGTPHLRF
V: TRBV2; CDR3: ASRTQTSSYNEQF
V: TRBV6-2/TRBV6-3; CDR3: ASRILDSGAYEQY
V: TRBV11-1; CDR3: ASRPSRTGGGTGEAF
V: TRBV6-1; CDR3: ATTEDRNIQY
V: TRBV18; CDR3: ASSPPQGDNYGYT
V: TRBV19; CDR3: ASTRNPGSGANVLT
V: TRBV12-3/TRBV12-4; CDR3: ASTLTSGTYNEQF
V: TRBV7-2; CDR3: ASSLELAGGAQF
V: TRBV20-1; CDR3: SARRLMRTEAF
V: TRBV20-1; CDR3: SARDWVAGEETDTQY
V: TRBV24-1; CDR3: ATSAGTLYTGELF
V: TRBV20-1; CDR3: SASGQGNTGELF
V: TRBV9; CDR3: ASSSTANSGNTIY
V: TRBV20-1; CDR3: SARDGAGFTDTQY
V: TRBV5-6; CDR3: ASSLRFGVAKNIQY
V: TRBV18; CDR3: ASSSDVWNEQY
V: TRBV7-9; CDR3: ASSPDQEYEQY
V: TRBV7-8; CDR3: ASSPGTVSYEQY
V: TRBV5-4; CDR3: ASSSTSGRRRDTQY
V: TRBV6-1; CDR3: ASRGDRAESYNEQF
V: TRBV27; CDR3: ASSLKGTVNYGYT
V: TRBV7-2; CDR3: ASSLDGGGANIQY
V: TRBV20-1; CDR3: SARVTLTGNQPQH
V: TRBV5-1; CDR3: ASSGLRVDTQY
V: TRBV4-2; CDR3: ASSQGTWNTEAF
V: TRBV6-4; CDR3: ASSFSGVGANVLT
V: TRBV29-1; CDR3: SVWASGTSTDTQY
V: TRBV18; CDR3: ASSPDSEYGYT
V: TRBV2; CDR3: ASSESPTYEQY
V: TRBV12-3/TRBV12-4; CDR3: ASRGQFPYEQY
V: TRBV29-1; CDR3: SVGPGVIEQF
V: TRBV20-1; CDR3: SAIRRDYT